The 20 T cell receptor beta chains given below trace back to one sample, sequenced in a study of blood T cell repertoires in COVID-19. Method: immunoSEQ multiplex PCR; TCRdb's copy keeps in-frame clones and lacks some. The sample records 250,000 to 350,000 clones, around 88% being singletons. Specimen: peripheral blood. Every receptor here comes from a man aged 25-40 years with acute or convalescent COVID-19.

The V call is TRBV14, the J call TRBJ1-1; 12 bases line up with TRBD1. Germline V gene lookup returns CDR1 SGHDN and CDR2 FVKESK. The V and J ends lost 2 bases and 2 bases, in that order; junction bases with no gene match: 3. The CDR3 has 16 amino acids. The CDR3 DNA reads as TGTGCCAGCAGCCAATCCGGGACAGGGGGCAACACTGAAGCTTTCTTT. Its translation is CASSQSGTGGNTEAFF.

The chain has TRBV5-6 and TRBJ2-7; no reliable D call. Per germline, CDR1 SGHDT and CDR2 YYEEEE. The CDR3 is 14 amino acids. The V gene lost 4 bases and the J gene lost 7 bases, with 18 bases spanning the gap. DNA for the CDR3: TGTGCCAGCAGCCGACGACTCAGCCATGGGGAGCAGTACTTC. Translated, it gives CASSRRLSHGEQYF.

The chain uses TRBV5-6 and TRBJ1-1; 7 nucleotides line up with TRBD1. Germline V lookup: CDR1 SGHDT, CDR2 YYEEEE. The V segment lost 0 bases and the J segment 1 base; nucleotides outside the gene matches: 3. This CDR3 is 15 amino acids long. CDR3 sequence reads: CASSLAGQPNTEAFF. The CDR3 DNA reads TGTGCCAGCAGCTTGGCGGGACAGCCGAACACTGAAGCTTTCTTT. Combining the CDR3 with reference TRBV5-6 and TRBJ1-1 gives the whole variable domain DAGVTQSPTHLIKTRGQQVTLRCSPKSGHDTVSWYQQALGQGPQFIFQYYEEEERQRGNFPDRFSGHQFPNYSSELNVNALLLGDSALYLCASSLAGQPNTEAFFGQGTRLTVV.

The V and J genes are TRBV11-1 and TRBJ2-7; 12 bases align to TRBD2. Germline CDR1 and CDR2: SGHAT and FQDESV (reference sequence). There are 15 residues in the CDR3. V was pared by 4 bases and J by 4 bases, with 5 bases of the junction left unmatched. The CDR3 is CASSSSTSGSYEQYF. The CDR3 coding sequence is TGTGCCAGCAGCTCTTCGACTAGCGGGAGTTACGAGCAGTACTTC.

This clone has a single count. The chain has TRBV5-8 and TRBJ1-2; possibly TRBD1 for D (5 bases). V was trimmed by 1 base and J by 3 bases, leaving 10 bases between them. There are 14 residues in the CDR3. Germline V gene lookup returns CDR1 SGHTS and CDR2 YDEGEE. The DNA of the CDR3 is TGTGCCAGCAGCTTGTGGGGGGAGGACTATGGCTACACCTTC. Translation gives CASSLWGEDYGYTF.

The chain combines TRBV1 with TRBJ2-1; the table calls TRBD2, which could not be checked here. TRBV1 counts as a pseudogene. The CDR3 is made up of 13 amino acids. CDR3 DNA: TGCACCAGCGGGACTAAGGGTCACAATGAGCAGTTCTTC. It encodes CTSGTKGHNEQFF.

This chain connects TRBV28 to TRBJ1-6; 7 nucleotides agree with TRBD1. CDR3 length: 17 amino acids. CDR1 MDHEN and CDR2 SYDVKM come from the germline V gene. J gave up 0 bases and V 6 bases, and 8 bases lay outside the gene matches. CDR3 region: CASSSPTGSSYNSPLHF. CDR3 coding DNA: TGTGCCAGCAGCTCCCCGACAGGGAGCTCCTATAATTCACCCCTCCACTTT.

The CDR3 DNA sequence: TGTGCCAGTAGTATCCGGGACACCGTCCATAATGAAGCTTTCTTT. Protein product: CASSIRDTVHNEAFF. The rearrangement joins TRBV19 to TRBJ1-1; D is perhaps TRBD1 (6 bases). The CDR3 spans 15 residues. Germline V lookup: CDR1 LNHDA, CDR2 SQIVND (reference sequence). Trimming took 3 bases from V and 7 from J, leaving 18 bases between them.

This chain links TRBV27 with TRBJ1-6; weak D call: TRBD1 (6 bases). The CDR3 totals 14 residues. V dropped 6 bases and J dropped 10 bases, with 16 bases sitting between them. Germline-derived CDR1 and CDR2 are MNHEY and SMNVEV (reference sequence). The CDR3, as DNA: TGTGCCAGCAGAACACAGGGATTCTGGTCACCCCTCCACTTT. This translates into CASRTQGFWSPLHF.

V is TRBV10-3 and J is TRBJ1-1; 10 positions match TRBD1. Germline V gene sequence: CDR1 ENHRY, CDR2 SYGVKD. The CDR3 contains 15 residues. V was pared by 6 bases and J by 1 base, with 5 bases of the junction left unmatched. The CDR3 coding sequence is TGTGCCATCAGCCCGACAGGGGGCAAGAACACTGAAGCTTTCTTT. Its protein product is CAISPTGGKNTEAFF.

The rearrangement uses TRBV5-4 and TRBJ1-2; D might be TRBD1 (6 bases). V was clipped by 4 bases and J by 3 bases, with 25 bases between them. The CDR3 is 18 amino acids. Looked up from germline, CDR1 is SGHNT and CDR2 is YYREEE (reference sequence). The CDR3 DNA reads TGTGCCAGCAGCACAACCCCGGGGGGCCCCCTGCTACACTATGGCTACACCTTC. Translation gives CASSTTPGGPLLHYGYTF.

The chain joins TRBV5-1 to TRBJ1-5; D might be TRBD1 (6 bases). This CDR3 region has 15 residues. In germline, CDR1 is SGHRS, CDR2 YFSETQ. V dropped 0 bases and J dropped 5 bases, with 12 bases sitting between them. CDR3 in DNA: TGCGCCAGCAGCTTGGGTGGACAGCTATATCAGCCCCAGCATTTT. This translates into CASSLGGQLYQPQHF. Supplemented by reference TRBV5-1 and TRBJ1-5, the full variable domain reads KAGVTQTPRYLIKTRGQQVTLSCSPISGHRSVSWYQQTPGQGLQFLFEYFSETQRNKGNFPGRFSGRQFSNSRSEMNVSTLELGDSALYLCASSLGGQLYQPQHFGDGTRLSIL.

The chain links TRBV19 to TRBJ2-1; 7 nucleotides align to TRBD2. CDR1 and CDR2 from the germline V gene are LNHDA and SQIVND (reference sequence). V lost 5 bases to trimming and J lost 4 bases; unmatched junction nucleotides: 8. This CDR3 has 15 amino acids. CDR3 protein: CASSLPGEGYNEQFF. The CDR3, as DNA: TGTGCCAGTAGTCTCCCGGGGGAGGGGTACAATGAGCAGTTCTTC.

The rearrangement uses TRBV21-1 and TRBJ1-6. TRBV21-1 is designated a pseudogene. CDR3 length: 18 residues. The CDR3 DNA is TGTGCCAGCAGTCAAAAGGGCAGCCTCTCCTCGGGAAATTCACCCCTCCACTTT. Translating gives CASSQKGSLSSGNSPLHF.

The CDR3 nucleotides are TGTGCCAGCAGCTCCCAAGGCGGGGGTTTAGGGGCCCAGTACTTC. As protein: CASSSQGGGLGAQYF. The J gene is TRBJ2-5, the V gene TRBV7-3; 7 nucleotides align to TRBD2. V lost 4 bases to trimming and J lost 9 bases; unmatched junction nucleotides: 14. The CDR3 sequence is 15 residues long. Per germline, CDR1 SGHTA and CDR2 FQGTGA.

The chain has TRBV18 and TRBJ1-6, with D maybe TRBD1 (5 bases). Germline V gene data show CDR1 as KGHSH and CDR2 as LQKENI. This CDR3 contains 13 residues. Trimming removed 3 bases at V and 10 bases at J, with 10 bases between. The DNA for the CDR3 is TGTGCCAGCTCACCGACAAGGGGATCACCCCTCCACTTT. Encoded protein: CASSPTRGSPLHF.

Note on this clone: Other DNA sequences in this sample translate to the same CDR3. The chain recombines TRBV9 with TRBJ1-2; D may be TRBD1 (5 bases). Germline CDR1 reads SGDLS; CDR2 reads YYNGEE. The CDR3 runs 13 residues. With 2 bases removed from V and 1 base from J, the gap between germline ends came to 6 bases. The DNA for the CDR3 is TGTGCCAGCAGCGTGACAGTTAACTATGGCTACACCTTC. It yields the protein CASSVTVNYGYTF.

The chain links TRBV11-2 to TRBJ2-7; TRBD1 aligns across 8 bases. Germline loops: CDR1 SGHAT, CDR2 FQNNGV. The CDR3 extends over 15 amino acids. V lost 5 bases and J lost 0; bases outside the gene matches: 6. CDR3 nucleotides: TGTGCCAGCAGCAACAAAGGACAGGGCTCCTACGAGCAGTACTTC. It codes for CASSNKGQGSYEQYF.

The chain is built from TRBV3-1 (or the pseudogene TRBV3-2) and TRBJ2-6; no clear D gene. V lost 0 bases and J lost 0, with 15 bases in between. CDR3 size: 19 residues. The germline V gene encodes CDR1 LGHDT and CDR2 YNNKEL (reference sequence). For the CDR3, the DNA is TGTGCCAGCAGCCAAGAGGTTCACACCCCTAGCTCTGGGGCCAACGTCCTGACTTTC. Translation: CASSQEVHTPSSGANVLTF.

This chain connects TRBV5-1 to TRBJ2-1; TRBD2 agrees at 8 bases. Germline V gene lookup returns CDR1 SGHRS and CDR2 YFSETQ. The CDR3 covers 17 residues. With 5 bases clipped from V and 0 bases from J, the junction kept 10 bases outside the gene matches. The CDR3 sequence is CASRFWTSWSSYNEQFF. CDR3 DNA sequence: TGCGCCAGCAGATTTTGGACTAGCTGGAGCTCCTACAATGAGCAGTTCTTC.